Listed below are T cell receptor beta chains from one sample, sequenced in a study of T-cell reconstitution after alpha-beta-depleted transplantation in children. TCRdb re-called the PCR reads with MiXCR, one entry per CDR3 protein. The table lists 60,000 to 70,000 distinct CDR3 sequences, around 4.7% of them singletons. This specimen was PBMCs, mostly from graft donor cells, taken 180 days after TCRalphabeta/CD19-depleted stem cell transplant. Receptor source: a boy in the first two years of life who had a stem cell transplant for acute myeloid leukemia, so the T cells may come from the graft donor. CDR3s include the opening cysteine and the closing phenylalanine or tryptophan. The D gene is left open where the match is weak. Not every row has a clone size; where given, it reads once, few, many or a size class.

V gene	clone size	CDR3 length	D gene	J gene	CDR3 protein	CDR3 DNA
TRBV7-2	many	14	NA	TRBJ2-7	CASSLVSDSYEQYF	TGTGCCAGCAGCTTAGTAAGCGATTCCTACGAGCAGTACTTC
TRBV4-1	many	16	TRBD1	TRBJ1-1	CASSQGVQGAWTEAFF	TGCGCCAGCAGCCAAGGGGTACAGGGGGCTTGGACTGAAGCTTTCTTT
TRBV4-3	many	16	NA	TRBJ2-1	CASSQGRGDMGDEQFF	TGCGCCAGCAGCCAAGGGAGGGGGGACATGGGCGATGAGCAGTTCTTC
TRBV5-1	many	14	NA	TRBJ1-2	CASSLVLGISGYTF	TGCGCCAGCAGCTTGGTGTTGGGTATCAGTGGCTACACCTTC
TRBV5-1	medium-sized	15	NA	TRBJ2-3	CASSSLILGTDTQYF	TGCGCCAGCAGCTCCCTCATCTTGGGTACAGATACGCAGTATTTT
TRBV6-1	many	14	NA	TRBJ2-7	CASREGHYSYEQYF	TGTGCCAGCAGGGAGGGACATTACTCCTACGAGCAGTACTTC
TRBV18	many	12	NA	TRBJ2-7	CASSPTETEQYF	TGTGCCAGCTCACCCACAGAGACCGAGCAGTACTTC
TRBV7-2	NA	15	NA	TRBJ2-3	CASNPRGALTDTQYF	TGTGCCAGCAACCCCAGGGGCGCCCTCACAGATACGCAGTATTTT
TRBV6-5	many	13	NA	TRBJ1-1	CASSYSTGGRAFF	TGTGCCAGCAGTTACTCGACAGGCGGGCGAGCTTTCTTT
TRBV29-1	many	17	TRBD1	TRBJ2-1	CSVEDLDRGWAYNEQFF	TGCAGCGTTGAAGATCTCGACAGGGGTTGGGCTTACAATGAGCAGTTCTTC
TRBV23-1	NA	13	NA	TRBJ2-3	CASSRYGANTQYF	TGCGCCAGCAGTCGTTATGGAGCCAATACGCAGTATTTT
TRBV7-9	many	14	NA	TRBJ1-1	CASSFGRVNTEAFF	TGTGCCAGCAGCTTCGGCAGGGTGAACACTGAAGCTTTCTTT
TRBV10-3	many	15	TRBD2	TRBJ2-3	CAISPGLAGAYTQYF	TGTGCCATCAGCCCGGGACTAGCGGGGGCATATACGCAGTATTTT
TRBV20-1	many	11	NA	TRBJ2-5	CSARDKRTQYF	TGCAGTGCTAGAGATAAGAGGACCCAGTACTTC
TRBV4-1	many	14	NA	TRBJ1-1	CASSQGMLDTEAFF	TGCGCCAGCAGCCAGGGAATGTTGGACACTGAAGCTTTCTTT
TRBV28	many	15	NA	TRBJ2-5	CASSPGTISPETQYF	TGTGCCAGCAGCCCCGGGACAATCTCCCCGGAGACCCAGTACTTC
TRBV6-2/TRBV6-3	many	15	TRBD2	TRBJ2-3	CASSRRGIQRDTQYF	TGTGCCAGCAGTCGGCGGGGGATCCAACGGGATACGCAGTATTTT
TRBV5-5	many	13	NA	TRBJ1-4	CASSLVTGEKLFF	TGTGCCAGCAGCTTGGTAACCGGGGAAAAACTGTTTTTT
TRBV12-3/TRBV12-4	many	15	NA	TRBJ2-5	CASSLGGGPSETQYF	TGTGCCAGCAGCCTAGGGGGGGGGCCTTCAGAGACCCAGTACTTC
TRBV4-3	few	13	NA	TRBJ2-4	CASSQERQRIQYF	TGCGCCAGCAGCCAAGAGCGGCAGCGCATTCAGTACTTC
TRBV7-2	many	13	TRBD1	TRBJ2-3	CASSRQGADTQYF	TGTGCCAGCAGCCGTCAGGGGGCAGATACGCAGTATTTT
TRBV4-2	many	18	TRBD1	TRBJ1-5	CASSQDQGGRFSNQPQHF	TGTGCCAGCAGCCAAGATCAGGGGGGACGGTTTAGCAATCAGCCCCAGCATTTT
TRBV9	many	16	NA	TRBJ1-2	CASSVEWGRSPYGYTF	TGTGCCAGCAGCGTAGAGTGGGGCAGATCTCCCTATGGCTACACCTTC
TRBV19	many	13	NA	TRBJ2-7	CASSPRQVGEQYF	TGTGCCAGTAGTCCAAGACAGGTGGGTGAGCAGTACTTC
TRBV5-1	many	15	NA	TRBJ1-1	CASSLAGGVGTEAFF	TGCGCCAGCAGCTTGGCCGGGGGGGTCGGCACTGAAGCTTTCTTT
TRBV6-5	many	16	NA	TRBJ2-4	CASSPLGEEAKNIQYF	TGTGCCAGCAGCCCCTTGGGGGAGGAAGCCAAAAACATTCAGTACTTC
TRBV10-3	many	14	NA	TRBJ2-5	CAISENAGIETQYF	TGTGCCATCAGTGAGAATGCAGGGATCGAGACCCAGTACTTC
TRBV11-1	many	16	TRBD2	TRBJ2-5	CASSRRTSGRQETQYF	TGTGCCAGCAGCCGCCGGACTAGCGGGAGGCAAGAGACCCAGTACTTC
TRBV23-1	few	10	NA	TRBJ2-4	CVCGQNIQYF	TGCGTCTGCGGACAGAACATTCAGTACTTC
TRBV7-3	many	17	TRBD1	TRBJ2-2	CASSPYWDRRNTGELFF	TGTGCCAGCAGCCCCTATTGGGACAGGCGAAACACCGGGGAGCTGTTTTTT
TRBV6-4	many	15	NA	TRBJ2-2	CASSVGPADTGELFF	TGTGCCAGCAGCGTCGGACCCGCTGACACCGGGGAGCTGTTTTTT
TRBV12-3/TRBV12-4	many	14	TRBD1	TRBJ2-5	CASSFRTGKETQYF	TGTGCCAGCAGTTTCCGGACAGGGAAAGAGACCCAGTACTTC
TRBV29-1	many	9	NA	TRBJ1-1	CSDGHEAFF	TGCAGCGACGGACACGAAGCTTTCTTT
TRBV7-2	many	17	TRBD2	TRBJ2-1	CASSLAPGLAGGDEQFF	TGTGCCAGCAGCTTAGCCCCGGGACTAGCGGGGGGAGATGAGCAGTTCTTC
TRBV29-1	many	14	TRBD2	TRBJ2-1	CSVVGLAKYNEQFF	TGCAGCGTTGTCGGACTAGCTAAATACAATGAGCAGTTCTTC
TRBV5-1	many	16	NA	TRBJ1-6	CASSLEGHGGYSPLHF	TGCGCCAGCAGCTTGGAGGGTCACGGAGGGTATTCACCCCTCCACTTT
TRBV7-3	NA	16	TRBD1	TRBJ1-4	CASSSSPGQGDEKLFF	TGTGCCAGCAGCTCCTCCCCGGGACAGGGGGACGAAAAACTGTTTTTT
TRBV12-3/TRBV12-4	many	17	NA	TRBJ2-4	CASSRNNGHPGTVIQYF	TGTGCCAGCAGCCGGAATAACGGACACCCCGGTACGGTCATTCAGTACTTC
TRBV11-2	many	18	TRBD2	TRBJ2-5	CASSLGLAGGNEEETQYF	TGTGCCAGCAGCTTAGGTCTAGCGGGGGGCAACGAAGAGGAGACCCAGTACTTC